The source of this T cell receptor (beta chain) is a study of tumor-infiltrating lymphocytes in oesophageal squamous cell carcinoma (dated by TCRdb to 2016 to 2017). The CDR3 runs 13 residues from the cysteine to the phenylalanine. The CDR3 DNA has 39 bases and is translated from base 1. CDR1 and CDR2 are read off the germline V gene as MNHGY and SAAAGT. This clonotype was recorded once. It has no known antigen specificity. The junction departs from germline at one end; a sequencing error may be responsible. The library was generated by PCR. Sequencing relied on an Illumina HiSeq 2000. The public reads were reprocessed in TCRdb via fastp at Q25 and MiXCR, keeping in-frame beta chains. Merged by CDR3 protein, the rows form single entries marked with the most common genes and DNA. Recorded for this sample are 15,000 to 20,000 distinct CDR3 sequences; less than 50% of them occurred a single time. The leading ten clones occupy about 30% of the sample.

Here the chain combines TRBV6-8 and TRBJ2-4, with the D gene not confidently named. The J call may be wrong; the DNA end is better matched by TRBJ2-1. The TCR comes from a male donor with esophageal squamous cell carcinoma. The sequenced sample consisted of esophageal tumor tissue. The CDR3 protein sequence reads: CASTKRRDNQQFF. The DNA reads as follows: TGTGCCAGCACCAAGAGGCGCGACAATCAGCAGTTCTTC.